The clone carrying this T cell receptor (beta chain) came up a few times. Its specificity is not known. RNA transcripts gave rise to amplified TCR beta CDR3 regions. The HTBI primer set was used in a first-round RT-PCR of the TCR CDR3. MiXCR was run by TCRdb on the multiplex PCR reads, yielding one entry per CDR3 protein. The repertoire holds under 400,000 distinct CDR3 sequences, with roughly 15% as singletons. These data are taken from a study of T cells in Graves' hyperthyroidism and ophthalmopathy. Points from the study as a whole: Most thyroid-expanded clonotypes above 0.001 were also found in blood.

Per germline, CDR1 ENHRY and CDR2 SYGVKD. V lost 6 bases to trimming and J lost 6 bases; unmatched junction nucleotides: 8. This CDR3 has 14 amino acids. The rearrangement links TRBV10-3 to TRBJ2-7, with 10 bases identical to TRBD1. Sample: blood. This sequence originates from a woman in her sixties with Graves' ophthalmopathy. Here the CDR3 reads CAIRGGQGTGEQYF. DNA of the CDR3: TGTGCCATCAGGGGGGGACAGGGGACCGGCGAGCAGTACTTC.